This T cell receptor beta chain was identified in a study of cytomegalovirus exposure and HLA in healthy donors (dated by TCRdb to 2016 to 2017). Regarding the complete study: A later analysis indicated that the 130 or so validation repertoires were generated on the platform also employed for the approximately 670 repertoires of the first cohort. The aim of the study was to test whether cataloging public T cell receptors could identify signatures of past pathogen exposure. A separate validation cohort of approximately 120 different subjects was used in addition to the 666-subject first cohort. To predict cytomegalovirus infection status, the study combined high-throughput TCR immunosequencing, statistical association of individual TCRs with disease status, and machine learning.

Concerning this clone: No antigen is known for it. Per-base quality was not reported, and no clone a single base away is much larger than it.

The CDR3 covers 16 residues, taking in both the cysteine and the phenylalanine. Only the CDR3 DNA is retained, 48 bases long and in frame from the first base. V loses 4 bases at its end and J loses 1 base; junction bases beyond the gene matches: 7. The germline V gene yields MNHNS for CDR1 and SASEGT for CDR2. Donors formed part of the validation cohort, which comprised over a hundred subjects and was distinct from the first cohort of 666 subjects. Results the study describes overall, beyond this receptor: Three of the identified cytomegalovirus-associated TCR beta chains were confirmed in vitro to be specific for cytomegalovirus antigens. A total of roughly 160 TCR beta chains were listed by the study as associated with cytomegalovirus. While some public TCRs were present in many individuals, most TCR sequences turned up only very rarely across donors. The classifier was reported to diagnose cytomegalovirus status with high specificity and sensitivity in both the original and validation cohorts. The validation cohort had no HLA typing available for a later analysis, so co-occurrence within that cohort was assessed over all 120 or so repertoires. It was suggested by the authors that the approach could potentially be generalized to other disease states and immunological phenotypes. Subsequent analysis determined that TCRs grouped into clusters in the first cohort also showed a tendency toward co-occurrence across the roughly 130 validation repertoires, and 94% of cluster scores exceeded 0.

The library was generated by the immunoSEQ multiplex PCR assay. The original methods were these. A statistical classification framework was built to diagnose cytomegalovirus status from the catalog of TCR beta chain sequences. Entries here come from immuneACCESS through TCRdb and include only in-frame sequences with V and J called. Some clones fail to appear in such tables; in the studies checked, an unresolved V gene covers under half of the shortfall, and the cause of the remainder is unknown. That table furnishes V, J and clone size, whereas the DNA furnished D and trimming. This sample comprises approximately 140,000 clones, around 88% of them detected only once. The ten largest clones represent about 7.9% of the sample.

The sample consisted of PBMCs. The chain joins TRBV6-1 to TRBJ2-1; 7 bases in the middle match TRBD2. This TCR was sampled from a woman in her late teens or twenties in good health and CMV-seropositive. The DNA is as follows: TGTGCCAGCAGTGCCGGACTAGAGCCGTCCTACAATGAGCAGTTCTTC. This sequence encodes CASSAGLEPSYNEQFF.